This is a list of T cell receptor beta chains from one sample in a study of blood T cell repertoires in COVID-19. Sequencing used immunoSEQ multiplex PCR; TCRdb keeps in-frame clones, though not all of them. Seen here are 150,000 to 170,000 clones, around three quarters observed once, and the top ten hold roughly 1.5%. Specimen: peripheral blood. The origin of the receptors is an elderly man with acute or convalescent COVID-19. CDR3s include the opening cysteine and the closing phenylalanine or tryptophan. The D gene is left open where the match is weak. Clone sizes are given selectively: once, few, many, or a class where the clone is expanded.

.	TRBV7-7	.	15	TRBJ2-2	TGTGCCAGCAGCTTAGGTGGTCCGGGCACCGGGGAGCTGTTTTTT	CASSLGGPGTGELFF
.	TRBV15	.	15	TRBJ1-5	TGTGCCACCAGCAGGTCCAGGGGTAACAATCAGCCCCAGCATTTT	CATSRSRGNNQPQHF
TRBD1	TRBV9	.	16	TRBJ1-5	TGTGCCAGCAGCCCGAACCCGACAGGGAAAGGTCAGCCCCAGCATTTT	CASSPNPTGKGQPQHF
.	TRBV10-3	once	14	TRBJ1-6	TGTGCCATCAGTGAAGGGGCTCGAGATTCACCCCTCCACTTT	CAISEGARDSPLHF
.	TRBV29-1	.	12	TRBJ1-1	TGCAGCGGCACGACCTGGGCGACTGAAGCTTTCTTT	CSGTTWATEAFF
.	TRBV7-8	.	15	TRBJ2-6	TGTGCCAGCAGCTTCAGGGGAACTGGGGCCAACGTCCTGACTTTC	CASSFRGTGANVLTF
TRBD1	TRBV19	.	15	TRBJ1-2	TGTGCCAGTAGTATATATACGGGACAGGGGGTAGGCTACACCTTC	CASSIYTGQGVGYTF
TRBD2	TRBV2	few	16	TRBJ2-2	TGTGCCAGCAGTCGCGGACTAGCGGGGGGCACCGGGGAGCTGTTTTTT	CASSRGLAGGTGELFF
.	TRBV28	.	12	TRBJ2-5	TGTGCCAGCAGCTCCGACCAAGAGACCCAGTACTTC	CASSSDQETQYF
.	TRBV30	.	11	TRBJ1-2	TGTGCCTGGAGTGTATTGCGTGGCTACACCTTC	CAWSVLRGYTF
.	TRBV12-5	.	13	TRBJ2-1	TGTGCCGCGTCCGGGGGGCCTTACAATGAGCAGTTCTTC	CAASGGPYNEQFF
TRBD1	TRBV5-1	.	18	TRBJ2-6	TGCGCCAGCAGCCACGGACAGGGGGGAAGCTCTGGGGCCAACGTCCTGACTTTC	CASSHGQGGSSGANVLTF
.	TRBV29-1	.	12	TRBJ1-2	TGCAGCGTCGATAGTGGGGGGTATGGCTACACCTTC	CSVDSGGYGYTF
.	TRBV18	.	15	TRBJ2-1	TGTGCCAGCTCACCACGGATAGGGGGGGCGAATGAGCAGTTCTTC	CASSPRIGGANEQFF
.	TRBV7-8	.	14	TRBJ2-2	TGTGCCAGCAGAAGACGAGCAGGGTTTGAGGAGCTGTTTTTT	CASRRRAGFEELFF
TRBD1	TRBV6-4	few	16	TRBJ1-1	TGTGCCAGCAGCCCTGAGTATAACAGGGGTAACACTGAAGCTTTCTTT	CASSPEYNRGNTEAFF
.	TRBV6-6	few	15	TRBJ1-3	TGTGCCAGCAGTAGACCGACAGCCTCTGGAAACACCATATATTTT	CASSRPTASGNTIYF
.	TRBV6-1	.	14	TRBJ2-2	TGTGCCAGCAGTGAAGTCCGGGACACCGGGGAGCTGTTTTTT	CASSEVRDTGELFF
.	TRBV7-2	.	17	TRBJ2-3	TGTGCCAGCAGCTTAGTGGGGGCAGGGGCCAGCACAGATACGCAGTATTTT	CASSLVGAGASTDTQYF
TRBD1	TRBV6-6	once	15	TRBJ1-2	TGTGCCAGCAGTTACGGCAGGGGGACGAGGTATGGCTACACCTTC	CASSYGRGTRYGYTF
TRBD1	TRBV5-1	.	14	TRBJ2-5	TGCGCCAGCAGCTCTGGGACAGCAGAAGAGACCCAGTACTTC	CASSSGTAEETQYF
TRBD2	TRBV7-2	.	13	TRBJ2-1	TGTGCCAGCAGCTTAGTGGGAGGGTCTGAGCAGTTCTTC	CASSLVGGSEQFF
TRBD1	TRBV10-3	.	14	TRBJ2-3	TGTGCCATCAACGCACAGACAGGGGCAGATACGCAGTATTTT	CAINAQTGADTQYF
.	TRBV10-3	.	14	TRBJ1-4	TGTGCCATCAGCCCGACAGAGATCAATGAAAAACTGTTTTTT	CAISPTEINEKLFF
.	TRBV6-1	few	12	TRBJ1-6	TGTGCCAGCAGTGACAGGGTCTCACCCCTCCACTTT	CASSDRVSPLHF
.	TRBV11-2	.	15	TRBJ2-5	TGTGCCAGCAGCCCTAATGGGGGGGGGCCACAGACCCAGTACTTC	CASSPNGGGPQTQYF
TRBD1	TRBV24-1	.	16	TRBJ2-1	TGTGCCACCAGTGATGTCCAGGACAGGGGGGGGATCGAGCAGTTCTTC	CATSDVQDRGGIEQFF
TRBD1	TRBV19	.	17	TRBJ1-2	TGTGCCAGTAGGAAAGGCCTCGGGACAGACCAACTGGCTGGCTACACCTTC	CASRKGLGTDQLAGYTF
.	TRBV28	.	11	TRBJ1-1	TGTGCCAGCAGCCTTCAGGGGTTGTCTTTCTTT	CASSLQGLSFF
TRBD2	TRBV5-1	.	15	TRBJ2-1	TGCGCCAGCAGCCTAGCGGGGGCCCAATACAATGAGCAGTTCTTC	CASSLAGAQYNEQFF